The rows below give T cell receptor beta chains drawn from one sample of a study of T cells in Graves' hyperthyroidism and ophthalmopathy. MiXCR was run by TCRdb on the multiplex PCR reads, yielding one entry per CDR3 protein. The sample has fewer than 550,000 distinct CDR3 sequences, about a sixth seen once. Sequenced: blood. These receptors all stem from a young woman with Graves' hyperthyroidism. Both conserved end residues are part of each CDR3. The order of the fields is clone size, J gene, V gene, D gene, CDR3 protein, CDR3 DNA. A D gene is named only where the DNA matches it firmly. Some rows have no size entry. The others give once, few or many, or a class for an expanded clone.

size: .; J: TRBJ2-7; V: TRBV7-9; D: TRBD1; CDR3: CASRDGTGGSEQYF; DNA: TGTGCCAGCCGCGACGGGACAGGGGGCTCCGAGCAGTACTTC
size: many; J: TRBJ2-2; V: TRBV3-1; D: .; CDR3: CASRDRGTGELFF; DNA: TGTGCCAGCAGGGACCGGGGCACCGGGGAGCTGTTTTTT
size: .; J: TRBJ2-7; V: TRBV9; D: TRBD1; CDR3: CASSSRTGAFGEQYF; DNA: TGTGCCAGCAGCTCTCGGACAGGGGCATTTGGCGAGCAGTACTTC
size: few; J: TRBJ2-5; V: TRBV5-1; D: TRBD2; CDR3: CASSLEGLGWETQYF; DNA: TGCGCCAGCAGCTTGGAGGGACTAGGTTGGGAGACCCAGTACTTC
size: few; J: TRBJ1-4; V: TRBV29-1; D: TRBD1; CDR3: CSVEDGGSRGSNEKLFF; DNA: TGCAGCGTTGAAGACGGAGGCAGCAGGGGGAGTAATGAAAAACTGTTTTTT
size: few; J: TRBJ2-7; V: TRBV19; D: TRBD1; CDR3: CASSTTGTGTYEQYF; DNA: TGTGCCAGTAGTACAACCGGGACAGGGACCTACGAGCAGTACTTC
size: many; J: TRBJ1-2; V: TRBV10-3; D: TRBD1; CDR3: CAISTGQGAEGYTF; DNA: TGTGCCATCAGTACGGGACAGGGGGCGGAAGGCTACACCTTC
size: .; J: TRBJ2-1; V: TRBV5-1; D: TRBD1; CDR3: CAGSSSRTGPVASNNEQFF; DNA: TGCGCCGGCAGCTCCTCCCGGACAGGGCCTGTAGCGAGTAACAATGAGCAGTTCTTC
size: few; J: TRBJ2-1; V: TRBV4-1; D: .; CDR3: CASSQGSWGYNEQFF; DNA: TGCGCCAGCAGCCAGGGCTCATGGGGGTACAATGAGCAGTTCTTC
size: many; J: TRBJ2-1; V: TRBV5-1; D: TRBD2; CDR3: CASSYGLAGGPLDNEQFF; DNA: TGCGCCAGCAGCTACGGACTAGCGGGAGGGCCGCTCGACAATGAGCAGTTCTTC
size: many; J: TRBJ1-3; V: TRBV10-3; D: .; CDR3: CAIRPPGSGNTIYF; DNA: TGTGCCATCAGGCCCCCGGGCTCTGGAAACACCATATATTTT
size: many; J: TRBJ2-2; V: TRBV5-1; D: .; CDR3: CASSYGAENTGELFF; DNA: TGCGCCAGCAGCTACGGAGCGGAGAACACCGGGGAGCTGTTTTTT
size: few; J: TRBJ2-5; V: TRBV19; D: .; CDR3: CASSGPKETQYF; DNA: TGTGCCAGTAGTGGACCTAAGGAGACCCAGTACTTC
size: .; J: TRBJ1-4; V: TRBV6-1; D: TRBD1; CDR3: CASSLGKGAEGKLFF; DNA: TGTGCCAGCAGTCTGGGAAAGGGGGCGGAAGGAAAACTGTTTTTT
size: many; J: TRBJ1-2; V: TRBV5-8; D: TRBD1; CDR3: CASSLRWTGGDGYTF; DNA: TGTGCCAGCAGCTTGCGATGGACAGGGGGTGATGGCTACACCTTC
size: many; J: TRBJ2-7; V: TRBV18; D: TRBD1; CDR3: CASSPPMGQGHHEQYF; DNA: TGTGCCAGCTCACCACCGATGGGACAGGGGCACCACGAGCAGTACTTC
size: .; J: TRBJ2-7; V: TRBV7-8; D: TRBD1; CDR3: CASSPGQGMTYEQYF; DNA: TGTGCCAGCAGCCCCGGACAGGGGATGACCTACGAGCAGTACTTC
size: .; J: TRBJ2-1; V: TRBV19; D: .; CDR3: CASSIRGGAVYNEQFF; DNA: TGTGCCAGTAGTATAAGGGGCGGAGCGGTCTACAATGAGCAGTTCTTC
size: many; J: TRBJ1-5; V: TRBV2; D: .; CDR3: CASSALTDSNQPQHF; DNA: TGTGCCAGCAGTGCCTTGACGGATAGCAATCAGCCCCAGCATTTT
size: many; J: TRBJ2-3; V: TRBV20-1; D: .; CDR3: CSARPLHDTDTQYF; DNA: TGCAGTGCTAGACCCCTTCACGACACAGATACGCAGTATTTT
size: many; J: TRBJ1-2; V: TRBV2; D: TRBD1; CDR3: CASMNGQGNYGYTF; DNA: TGTGCCAGCATGAACGGACAGGGGAACTATGGCTACACCTTC
size: many; J: TRBJ2-6; V: TRBV6-1; D: .; CDR3: CASSDWSSGANVLTF; DNA: TGTGCCAGCAGCGATTGGTCCTCTGGGGCCAACGTCCTGACTTTC
size: .; J: TRBJ2-1; V: TRBV10-1; D: TRBD2; CDR3: CASRSTRGGPNEQFF; DNA: TGCGCCAGCAGGAGTACGCGGGGGGGGCCAAATGAGCAGTTCTTC
size: few; J: TRBJ1-3; V: TRBV20-1; D: .; CDR3: CSAAFTGLGNTIYF; DNA: TGCAGTGCTGCTTTCACAGGGCTTGGAAACACCATATATTTT
size: .; J: TRBJ2-7; V: TRBV2; D: .; CDR3: CACREQGHEQYF; DNA: TGTGCCTGCCGTGAGCAGGGCCACGAGCAGTACTTC
size: many; J: TRBJ2-7; V: TRBV3-1; D: TRBD1; CDR3: CASSRATPWTGDHEQYF; DNA: TGTGCCAGCAGCCGAGCGACCCCCTGGACAGGGGACCACGAGCAGTACTTC
size: many; J: TRBJ1-2; V: TRBV2; D: .; CDR3: CASSPTPLDARLAGYTF; DNA: TGTGCCAGCAGTCCGACCCCTCTGGACGCGCGTTTAGCCGGCTACACCTTC
size: many; J: TRBJ2-1; V: TRBV12-3/TRBV12-4; D: .; CDR3: CASSLSAERGNEQFF; DNA: TGTGCCAGCAGTTTAAGTGCTGAGAGGGGAAATGAGCAGTTCTTC
size: .; J: TRBJ2-7; V: TRBV13; D: TRBD2; CDR3: CASSARTSGGPFYEQYF; DNA: TGTGCCAGCAGCGCTCGGACTAGCGGGGGCCCATTTTACGAGCAGTACTTC
size: many; J: TRBJ2-5; V: TRBV12-3/TRBV12-4; D: TRBD2; CDR3: CASRGTSEETQYF; DNA: TGTGCCAGCAGGGGGACTAGCGAGGAGACCCAGTACTTC
size: many; J: TRBJ1-1; V: TRBV19; D: .; CDR3: CASSVGATNTEAFF; DNA: TGTGCCAGTAGTGTAGGGGCTACGAACACTGAAGCTTTCTTT
size: many; J: TRBJ2-1; V: TRBV9; D: .; CDR3: CASSVGGGIGQFF; DNA: TGTGCCAGCAGCGTAGGAGGCGGGATAGGGCAGTTCTTC
size: .; J: TRBJ2-7; V: TRBV14; D: TRBD1; CDR3: CASSQDGLVGTGGEQYF; DNA: TGTGCCAGCAGCCAAGATGGGTTGGTCGGGACAGGGGGAGAGCAGTACTTC
size: many; J: TRBJ1-1; V: TRBV6-1; D: TRBD1; CDR3: CASTPRGLGTEAFF; DNA: TGTGCCAGCACCCCCAGGGGGCTGGGCACTGAAGCTTTCTTT
size: many; J: TRBJ2-1; V: TRBV24-1; D: TRBD2; CDR3: CATSRHSGRNYNEQFF; DNA: TGTGCCACCAGTCGTCATAGCGGGAGGAATTACAATGAGCAGTTCTTC
size: many; J: TRBJ1-1; V: TRBV7-2; D: TRBD1; CDR3: CASSLTNRGLRNTEAFF; DNA: TGTGCCAGCAGCTTGACGAACAGGGGGCTGAGGAACACTGAAGCTTTCTTT
size: .; J: TRBJ1-5; V: TRBV27; D: .; CDR3: CASKQWSGEGQPQHF; DNA: TGTGCCAGCAAGCAGTGGTCAGGGGAAGGTCAGCCCCAGCATTTT
size: few; J: TRBJ2-1; V: TRBV29-1; D: .; CDR3: CSVPGAGQQFF; DNA: TGCAGCGTTCCTGGGGCAGGCCAGCAGTTCTTC
size: .; J: TRBJ1-5; V: TRBV6-1; D: .; CDR3: CASNGGLRRGQPQHF; DNA: TGTGCCAGCAACGGGGGCCTCCGGAGGGGACAGCCCCAGCATTTT
size: .; J: TRBJ1-1; V: TRBV29-1; D: .; CDR3: CSVEVTGNTEAFF; DNA: TGCAGCGTTGAAGTAACGGGGAACACTGAAGCTTTCTTT
size: many; J: TRBJ2-3; V: TRBV20-1; D: TRBD2; CDR3: CSAHGGAPPDTQYF; DNA: TGCAGTGCTCACGGGGGGGCCCCCCCAGATACGCAGTATTTT